The entry below gives a single T cell receptor beta chain sequence along with its context. This clonotype has only a few counts. The specificity of this receptor is unknown. The input lacks base qualities; no much larger clone sits a single base away. This record comes from a study of identical twins (dated by TCRdb to the mid-2010s). Study-wide context: To test whether fetal clonotypes persist, this study deep-sequenced TCR alpha and beta repertoires from monozygotic twins, from unrelated adults of various ages, and from cord blood. To rule out contamination, the twin experiments were replicated at different times with different library preparation protocols. Broad study findings and their caveats: Excess twin sharing in beta out-of-frame sequences was weaker because fewer shared sequences lowered the signal-to-noise ratio. Compared with coincidental sharing between unrelated individuals, out-of-frame TCR alpha sequences shared between twins showed an excess of sequences with low generation probability. Because the same donors could not be followed over many years, the conclusions depended on cross-sectional statistical analysis. Zero-insertion analyses could be partly confounded by invariant T cells such as MAIT and iNKT, although diverse VJ usage argued against such confounding for most clonotypes. Abundant cord blood beta clonotypes had fewer insertions, young adult naive repertoires showed a similar but weaker trend, and memory repertoires showed no such trend. Recombination models systematically underestimated out-of-frame TCR alpha sharing in monozygotic twins but agreed with sharing between unrelated individuals.

Libraries were built with 5' RACE. Sequencing was carried out with an Illumina HiSeq 2000. A universal primer binding site was introduced by template switching, and a unique molecular identifier was present in the final cDNA, enabling accurate counting of TCR cDNA molecules. Specific primers in the conserved constant-segment region were used to synthesize first-strand cDNA for TCR alpha and beta chains. To control for contamination, every cDNA library was double barcoded, receiving both a SMART-Mk sample barcode and Illumina barcodes. TruSeq adapter sequences, together with Illumina sample barcodes, were added in two successive PCR steps. The TCR alpha and beta cDNA libraries were sequenced on the Illumina HiSeq platform using custom primers. The authors' analysis ran thus. Raw reads were processed with MiGEC to extract unique molecular identifiers, and MiXCR was used to determine CDR3 positions. For each individual, recombination models were inferred using an EM algorithm with the repgenHMM and IGoR tools. The analysis of shared clonotypes was done with the tcR package in R, with sharing normalized by the product of cloneset sizes. To study raw recombination without the effects of thymic and clonal selection, out-of-frame nonproductive sequences were analyzed. The public reads were reanalyzed by TCRdb: fastp trimming at Q25, MiXCR alignment, in-frame beta chains only. Each entry is one CDR3 protein sequence, shown with its most common DNA and genes. For this entry, the V and J calls and clone size follow TCRdb and not the study's own pipeline. Recorded for this sample are some 1,700,000 distinct CDR3 sequences; about 32% of them occurred a single time. The top ten clonotypes cover roughly 0.3% of the sample.

Every donor in the study was a healthy Caucasian. From the germline V gene, CDR1 is MNHEY and CDR2 is SVGAGI. V loses 4 bases of germline sequence and J loses 0 bases, and the interval between the two ends is 13 bases. From cysteine to phenylalanine, the CDR3 is 17 amino acids long. Only the CDR3 region is kept as DNA, spanning 51 bases read in frame from base 1. This receptor was identified in a newborn girl in good health. The rearranged segments are TRBV6-5 and TRBJ1-6, with no D gene named confidently. Sequencing was performed on cord blood. The CDR3 reads CASSSFLWSSYNSPLHF. The DNA sequence follows: TGTGCCAGCAGTTCCTTCTTGTGGAGCTCCTATAATTCACCCCTCCACTTT.